This T cell receptor (beta chain) is from a study of blood T cell repertoires in COVID-19 (TCRdb year 2020). Regarding the research as a whole: Collaborator samples came from the United States, Italy and Spain and covered acute and convalescent phases of COVID-19. The prospective study material was composed of cDNA or gDNA derived from T cells, B-cell-depleted T cells, or PBMCs. A de-identified subject ID, COVID-19 status, age in years and sex were almost always included in the sample metadata. The samples were drawn from the first 160 participants of the ongoing ImmuneRACE study and from some 1,300 subjects provided by 6 global collaborators. Deeply sampled blood TCRbeta repertoires from subjects exposed to, actively infected with, or recovered from COVID-19 were included in the dataset. Where available, HLA class I and class II types were taken from metadata supplied by the sample provider and were not determined by assay-based typing. A freely available public database, intended as a resource for researchers studying the immune response to SARS-CoV-2, is where the repertoires were released. Overall results and qualifications from the work: The amount of clinical and demographic metadata varied by source and participant and was provided uncurated.

The immunoSEQ Assay, a bias-controlled multiplex PCR, was used to amplify TCRbeta CDR3 regions from genomic DNA. Per the authors' processing: The number of nucleated cells in each sample was estimated by amplification of reference gene primers within the assay. To quantify the absolute abundance of each unique TCRbeta CDR3 rearrangement, sequence reads were collapsed and filtered. For each sample, productive Simpson clonality was calculated as the square root of Simpson's diversity index across productive rearrangements. Drawn from immuneACCESS, this table holds only the in-frame rearrangements with V and J called that TCRdb kept. Clones are partly lost; checked studies trace under half to an unresolved V gene and leave the rest unexplained. For V, J and clone size, that table is used; D and trimming come from the DNA. The sample table holds about 200,000 clones, of which about 88% were seen once. The ten largest clonotypes hold about 18% of the sample.

Points on this clone: Its antigen is still unknown. No quality values exist for individual bases; no much larger clone is one base distant.

At one collaborating source in Seattle, patients were enrolled during active infection and were followed longitudinally through the course of disease. Whole blood was collected in K2EDTA tubes by collaborating institutions according to the institutions' own protocols. Collaborator samples were shipped for TCRbeta analysis as frozen whole blood, isolated PBMCs, or DNA extracted from either sample type. The CDR3 goes from the cysteine to the phenylalanine over 14 residues. The retained sequence is limited to the CDR3, 42 bases, with the frame set at the first base. CDR1 and CDR2, looked up from the germline V gene (reference sequence), are SEHNR and FQNEAQ. The junction shows trimming of 2 bases on V and 7 bases on J, plus 9 bases between the germline ends.

This chain joins TRBV7-9 to TRBJ1-6; tentative D gene TRBD1, with 5 bases matching. The clonotype comes from a man aged 50-59 years with COVID-19, enrolled during active disease. The sequencing sample was made of peripheral blood. The DNA sequence is given as TGTGCCAGCAGCTTACCAGGGTGGAATTCACCCCTCCACTTT. Its coded protein is CASSLPGWNSPLHF.